Listed below are T cell receptor beta chains from one sample, sequenced in a study of blood T cell repertoires in COVID-19. The repertoire was sequenced with immunoSEQ multiplex PCR; TCRdb's copy has only in-frame clones and lacks some. The sample shows some 150,000 clones, over 70% of them seen only once. The source material was peripheral blood. The receptors derive from a human donor in a cohort sampled during active COVID-19. Both conserved end residues are trimmed from each CDR3. The order of the fields is V gene, D gene, J gene, CDR3 protein. The D gene is left open where the match is weak.

V: TRBV13; D: TRBD2; J: TRBJ2-2; CDR3: ASSLPSGGAGELF
V: TRBV30; D: TRBD1; J: TRBJ1-1; CDR3: AWGQGQLNTEAF
V: TRBV14; D: TRBD2; J: TRBJ2-1; CDR3: ASSQEGLAGRGQF
V: TRBV5-5; D: NA; J: TRBJ1-1; CDR3: ASTLGPGSNTEAF
V: TRBV7-9; D: NA; J: TRBJ2-2; CDR3: ASSLESGELF
V: TRBV5-1; D: TRBD1; J: TRBJ1-1; CDR3: ASTSGRGLGTEAF
V: TRBV6-5; D: TRBD1; J: TRBJ1-1; CDR3: ASRGQGPPSEAF
V: TRBV7-8; D: TRBD2; J: TRBJ2-7; CDR3: ASCSLAGGDSSYEQY
V: TRBV11-2; D: TRBD1; J: TRBJ1-5; CDR3: ASSLDTAGGNQPQH
V: TRBV5-4; D: TRBD2; J: TRBJ2-1; CDR3: ASSLGAGVSYNEQF
V: TRBV10-3; D: TRBD2; J: TRBJ2-5; CDR3: AISETGTSVRKTQY
V: TRBV7-6; D: NA; J: TRBJ2-5; CDR3: ASSYGETQY
V: TRBV19; D: TRBD2; J: TRBJ2-3; CDR3: ASSTSGITDTQY
V: TRBV2; D: NA; J: TRBJ2-2; CDR3: ASSVGGTGELF
V: TRBV6-5; D: NA; J: TRBJ1-4; CDR3: ASSYTGMGKLF
V: TRBV5-1; D: TRBD2; J: TRBJ2-2; CDR3: ASSSWTSGPGELF
V: TRBV30; D: TRBD2; J: TRBJ2-6; CDR3: APKVAGGPGANVLT
V: TRBV11-2; D: TRBD2; J: TRBJ2-2; CDR3: ASSQRAGAAGELF
V: TRBV6-5; D: TRBD2; J: TRBJ2-3; CDR3: ASLPRRGGTDTQY
V: TRBV19; D: NA; J: TRBJ2-2; CDR3: ASSPPQGRNTGELF
V: TRBV10-3; D: TRBD1; J: TRBJ1-2; CDR3: AISESSTGIYGYT
V: TRBV19; D: NA; J: TRBJ2-7; CDR3: ASSQDAGSSYEQY
V: TRBV4-2; D: TRBD2; J: TRBJ2-2; CDR3: ASSQGDYRELGELF
V: TRBV6-2/TRBV6-3; D: TRBD1; J: TRBJ1-2; CDR3: ASSYSIPKGGTGKLNYGYT
V: TRBV6-5; D: NA; J: TRBJ1-1; CDR3: ASTTGNREEAF
V: TRBV5-1; D: TRBD2; J: TRBJ2-3; CDR3: ASSRSGGAPDTQY
V: TRBV7-9; D: NA; J: TRBJ1-6; CDR3: ASSRIITVESPLH
V: TRBV7-9; D: TRBD2; J: TRBJ2-2; CDR3: ASSFLMGGSAGELF
V: TRBV7-9; D: TRBD1; J: TRBJ1-1; CDR3: ASSLGRGGGTEAF
V: TRBV5-4; D: NA; J: TRBJ2-3; CDR3: ASSFRSGRTDTQY
V: TRBV6-6; D: TRBD1; J: TRBJ2-3; CDR3: ASSLTDRLGETDTQY
V: TRBV7-3; D: NA; J: TRBJ2-5; CDR3: ASSLFGAAETQY
V: TRBV18; D: NA; J: TRBJ1-2; CDR3: ASSPRGPSNYGYT
V: TRBV11-3; D: TRBD1; J: TRBJ2-1; CDR3: ASSPGQGAYNEQF
V: TRBV6-5; D: NA; J: TRBJ1-2; CDR3: ASSYTAGGYT
V: TRBV6-2/TRBV6-3; D: TRBD1; J: TRBJ1-2; CDR3: ASSVQGPWIDGYT
V: TRBV7-8; D: NA; J: TRBJ2-3; CDR3: ASSLGTGWDTQY
V: TRBV7-8; D: NA; J: TRBJ2-3; CDR3: ASSLGYTDTQY
V: TRBV3-1/TRBV3-2; D: NA; J: TRBJ1-2; CDR3: ASSQDSARGYT
V: TRBV2; D: NA; J: TRBJ2-3; CDR3: ARRGGGTDTQY
V: TRBV19; D: NA; J: TRBJ2-3; CDR3: ASNPGHRRGGRTDTQY
V: TRBV7-6; D: TRBD1; J: TRBJ1-2; CDR3: ASSLGGQESNYGYT
V: TRBV12-3/TRBV12-4; D: NA; J: TRBJ2-1; CDR3: ASSLLVVVQF
V: TRBV6-5; D: NA; J: TRBJ1-2; CDR3: ASRNAGGSGYT
V: TRBV15; D: TRBD1; J: TRBJ1-1; CDR3: ATSPRKPGQGYFSEAF
V: TRBV2; D: TRBD1; J: TRBJ2-5; CDR3: ASIRQGETQY
V: TRBV7-8; D: TRBD2; J: TRBJ2-1; CDR3: ASSSLGRESNEQF
V: TRBV5-1; D: NA; J: TRBJ1-6; CDR3: ASSSGQTYNSPLH